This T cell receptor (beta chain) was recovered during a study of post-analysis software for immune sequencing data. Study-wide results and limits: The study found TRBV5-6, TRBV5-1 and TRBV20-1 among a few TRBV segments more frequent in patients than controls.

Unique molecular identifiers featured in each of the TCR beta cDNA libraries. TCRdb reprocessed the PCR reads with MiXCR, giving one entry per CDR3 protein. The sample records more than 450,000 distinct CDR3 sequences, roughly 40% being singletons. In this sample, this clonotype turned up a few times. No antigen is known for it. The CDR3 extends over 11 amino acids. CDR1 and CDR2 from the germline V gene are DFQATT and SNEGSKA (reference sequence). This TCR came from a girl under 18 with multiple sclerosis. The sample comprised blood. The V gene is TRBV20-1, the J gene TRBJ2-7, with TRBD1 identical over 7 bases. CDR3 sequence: CSRDSSYEQYF. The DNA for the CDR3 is TGCAGCCGGGACAGTTCCTACGAGCAGTACTTC.